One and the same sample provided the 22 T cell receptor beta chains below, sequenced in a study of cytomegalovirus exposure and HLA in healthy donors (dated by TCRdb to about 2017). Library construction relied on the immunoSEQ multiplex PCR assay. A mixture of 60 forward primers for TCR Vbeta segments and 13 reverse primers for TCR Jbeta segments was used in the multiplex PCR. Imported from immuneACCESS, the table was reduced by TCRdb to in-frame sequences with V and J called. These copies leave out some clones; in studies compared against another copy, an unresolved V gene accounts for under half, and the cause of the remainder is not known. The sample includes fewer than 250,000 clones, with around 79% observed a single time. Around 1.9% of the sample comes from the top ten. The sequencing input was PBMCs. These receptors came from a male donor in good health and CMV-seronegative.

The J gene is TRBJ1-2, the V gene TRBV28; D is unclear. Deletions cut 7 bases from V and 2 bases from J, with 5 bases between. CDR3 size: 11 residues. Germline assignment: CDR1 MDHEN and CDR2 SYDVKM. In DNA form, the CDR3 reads TGTGCCAGCAACAAAAACTATGGCTACACCTTC. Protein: CASNKNYGYTF.

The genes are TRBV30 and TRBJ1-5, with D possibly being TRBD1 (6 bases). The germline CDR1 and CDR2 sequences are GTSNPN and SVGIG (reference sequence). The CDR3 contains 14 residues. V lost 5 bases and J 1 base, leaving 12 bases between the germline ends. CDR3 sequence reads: CAWSLQGSNQPQHF. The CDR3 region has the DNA TGTGCCTGGTCCCTACAGGGAAGCAATCAGCCCCAGCATTTT.

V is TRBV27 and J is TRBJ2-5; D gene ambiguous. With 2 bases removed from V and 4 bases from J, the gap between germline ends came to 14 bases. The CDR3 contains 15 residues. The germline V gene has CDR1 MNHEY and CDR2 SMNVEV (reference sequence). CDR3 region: CASSLLWSDRETQYF. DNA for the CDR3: TGTGCCAGCAGTTTACTCTGGTCAGATCGAGAGACCCAGTACTTC.

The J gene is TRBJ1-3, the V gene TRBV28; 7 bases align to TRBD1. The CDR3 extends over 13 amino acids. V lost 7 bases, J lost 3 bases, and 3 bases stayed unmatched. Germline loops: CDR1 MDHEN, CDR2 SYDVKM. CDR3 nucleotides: TGTGCCAGCAAGACAGGGCGTGGAAACACCATATATTTT. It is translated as CASKTGRGNTIYF.

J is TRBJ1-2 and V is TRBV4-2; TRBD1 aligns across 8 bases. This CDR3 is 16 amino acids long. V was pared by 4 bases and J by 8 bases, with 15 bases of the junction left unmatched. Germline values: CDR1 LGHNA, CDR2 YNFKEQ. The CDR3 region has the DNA TGTGCCAGCAGCCCTAAACTCCCACAGGGGGGAACGGGCTACACCTTC. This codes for CASSPKLPQGGTGYTF.

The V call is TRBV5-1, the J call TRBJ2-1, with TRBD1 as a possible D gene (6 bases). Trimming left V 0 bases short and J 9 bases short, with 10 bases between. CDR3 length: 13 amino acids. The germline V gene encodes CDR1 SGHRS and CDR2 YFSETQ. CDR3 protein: CASSLARDIEQFF. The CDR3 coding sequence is TGCGCCAGCAGCTTGGCTCGGGACATTGAGCAGTTCTTC.

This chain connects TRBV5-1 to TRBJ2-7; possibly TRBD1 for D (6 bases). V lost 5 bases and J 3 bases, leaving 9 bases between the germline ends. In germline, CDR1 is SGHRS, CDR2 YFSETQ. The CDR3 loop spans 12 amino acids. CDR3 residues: CASRPDSYEQYF. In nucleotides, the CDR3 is TGCGCCAGCAGACCGGACAGCTACGAGCAGTACTTC.

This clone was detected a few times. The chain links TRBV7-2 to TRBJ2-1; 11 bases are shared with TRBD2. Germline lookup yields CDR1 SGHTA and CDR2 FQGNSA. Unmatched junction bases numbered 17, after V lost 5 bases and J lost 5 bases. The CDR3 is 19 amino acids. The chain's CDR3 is CASSLKLAGVAFRDNEQFF. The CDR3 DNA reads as TGTGCCAGCAGCCTCAAACTAGCGGGAGTCGCTTTTCGGGACAATGAGCAGTTCTTC.

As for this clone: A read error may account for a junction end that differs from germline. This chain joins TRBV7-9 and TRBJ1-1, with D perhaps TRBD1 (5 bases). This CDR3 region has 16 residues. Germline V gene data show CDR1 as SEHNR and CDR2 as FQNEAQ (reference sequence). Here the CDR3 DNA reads TGTTCCAGCAGCTTAGGGGAGGGTAGACAGAACACTGAAGCTTTCTTT. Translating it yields CSSSLGEGRQNTEAFF.

CDR3 coding DNA: TGTGCCAGCCCTGAGAACTCTGGAAACACCATATATTTT. Its protein is CASPENSGNTIYF. The rearrangement links TRBV6-5 to TRBJ1-3; D uncertain. Per germline, CDR1 MNHEY and CDR2 SVGAGI. The CDR3 is 13 residues long. Trimming removed 8 bases at V and 0 bases at J, with 8 bases between.

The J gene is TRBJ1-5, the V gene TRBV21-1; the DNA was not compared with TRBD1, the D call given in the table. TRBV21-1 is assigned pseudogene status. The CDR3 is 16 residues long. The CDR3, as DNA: TGTGCCAGCAGCAAAGCGCTTTGGTTGGGGCGTCAGCCCCAGCATTTT. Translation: CASSKALWLGRQPQHF.

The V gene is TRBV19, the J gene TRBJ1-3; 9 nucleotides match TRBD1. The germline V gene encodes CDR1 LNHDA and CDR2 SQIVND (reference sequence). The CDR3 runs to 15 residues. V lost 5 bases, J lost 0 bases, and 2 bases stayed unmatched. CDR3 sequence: CASSWDRASGNTIYF. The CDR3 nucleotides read TGTGCCAGTAGTTGGGACAGGGCCTCTGGAAACACCATATATTTT.

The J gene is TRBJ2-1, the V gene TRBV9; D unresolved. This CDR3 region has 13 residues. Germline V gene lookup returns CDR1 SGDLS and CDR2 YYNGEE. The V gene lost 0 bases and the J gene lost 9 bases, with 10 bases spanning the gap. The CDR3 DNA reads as TGTGCCAGCAGCGTAGGTCCTGGCTTTGAGCAGTTCTTC. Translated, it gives CASSVGPGFEQFF. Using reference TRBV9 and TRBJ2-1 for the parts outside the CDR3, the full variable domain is DSGVTQTPKHLITATGQRVTLRCSPRSGDLSVYWYQQSLDQGLQFLIQYYNGEERAKGNILERFSAQQFPDLHSELNLSSLELGDSALYFCASSVGPGFEQFFGPGTRLTVL.

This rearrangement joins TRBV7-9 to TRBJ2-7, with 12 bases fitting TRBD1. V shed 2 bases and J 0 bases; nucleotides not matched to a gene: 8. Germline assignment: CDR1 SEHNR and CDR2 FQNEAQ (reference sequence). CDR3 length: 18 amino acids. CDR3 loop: CASSLWGGDRGLSYEQYF. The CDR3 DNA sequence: TGTGCCAGCAGCTTATGGGGTGGGGACAGGGGGCTCTCCTACGAGCAGTACTTC. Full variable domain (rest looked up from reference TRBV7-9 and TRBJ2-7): DTGVSQNPRHKITKRGQNVTFRCDPISEHNRLYWYRQTLGQGPEFLTYFQNEAQLEKSRLLSDRFSAERPKGSFSTLEIQRTEQGDSAMYLCASSLWGGDRGLSYEQYFGPGTRLTVT.

CDR3 protein: CSVEAGGTGQPQHF. The CDR3 DNA is TGCAGCGTTGAGGCAGGGGGAACGGGGCAGCCCCAGCATTTT. The V gene is TRBV29-1, the J gene TRBJ1-5; 7 positions agree with TRBD1. From germline, CDR1 is SQVTM and CDR2 ANQGSEA. The V and J ends lost 3 bases and 7 bases, in that order; junction bases with no gene match: 9. The CDR3 is 14 residues long.

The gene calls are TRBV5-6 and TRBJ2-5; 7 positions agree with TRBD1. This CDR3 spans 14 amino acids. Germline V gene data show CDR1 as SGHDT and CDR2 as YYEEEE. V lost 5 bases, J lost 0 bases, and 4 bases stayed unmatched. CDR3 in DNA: TGTGCCAGCAGGACTCAGGGGGACCAAGAGACCCAGTACTTC. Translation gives CASRTQGDQETQYF.

The CDR3 DNA sequence: TGCGCCAGCGGGACAGGGACCTACAATGAGCAGTTCTTC. Its translation is CASGTGTYNEQFF. The chain recombines TRBV5-1 with TRBJ2-1; 9 bases are a match to TRBD1. CDR3 length: 13 residues. V lost 7 bases and J lost 2; bases outside the gene matches: 1. CDR1 is SGHRS, CDR2 YFSETQ, per germline.

In nucleotides, the CDR3 is TGTGCCAGCAGCCCCACCGGCGGGGGGCCGCAAGAGACCCAGTACTTC. This gives the protein CASSPTGGGPQETQYF. The V and J genes are TRBV4-2 and TRBJ2-5; 8 bases are shared with TRBD2. The V gene end was trimmed by 4 bases and the J gene end by 2 bases; junction bases not matched to a gene: 9. The germline V gene encodes CDR1 LGHNA and CDR2 YNFKEQ. The CDR3 consists of 16 residues.

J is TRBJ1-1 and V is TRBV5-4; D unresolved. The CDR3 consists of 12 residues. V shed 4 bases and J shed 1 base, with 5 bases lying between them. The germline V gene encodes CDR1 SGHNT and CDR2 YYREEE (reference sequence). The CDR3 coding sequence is TGTGCCAGCAGCGAGGGGAACACTGAAGCTTTCTTT. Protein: CASSEGNTEAFF. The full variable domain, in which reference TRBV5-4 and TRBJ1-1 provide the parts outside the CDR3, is ETGVTQSPTHLIKTRGQQVTLRCSSQSGHNTVSWYQQALGQGPQFIFQYYREEENGRGNFPPRFSGLQFPNYSSELNVNALELDDSALYLCASSEGNTEAFFGQGTRLTVV.

The CDR3 coding sequence is TGTGCCAGCAGATTCACGGAAAGAAATGCGCAGGGAACAGGTGAAGCTTTCTTT. Its translation: CASRFTERNAQGTGEAFF. V gene TRBV21-1 combines with J gene TRBJ1-1; the D call of TRBD1 is as the table states it, not checked on the DNA. TRBV21-1 has pseudogene status. The CDR3 is made up of 18 amino acids.

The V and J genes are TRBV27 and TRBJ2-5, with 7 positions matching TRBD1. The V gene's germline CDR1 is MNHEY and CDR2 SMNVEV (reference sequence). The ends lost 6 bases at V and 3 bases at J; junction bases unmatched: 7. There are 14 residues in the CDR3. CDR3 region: CASRRSGQKETQYF. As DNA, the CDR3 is TGTGCCAGCAGACGCTCGGGACAGAAAGAGACCCAGTACTTC.

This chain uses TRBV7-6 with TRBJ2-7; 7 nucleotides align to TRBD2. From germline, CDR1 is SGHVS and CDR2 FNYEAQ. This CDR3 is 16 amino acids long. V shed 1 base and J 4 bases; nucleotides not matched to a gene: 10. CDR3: CASSLDEGTGGYEQYF. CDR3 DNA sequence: TGTGCCAGCAGCTTAGATGAGGGCACCGGGGGGTACGAGCAGTACTTC.